These 9 T cell receptor beta chains were sequenced from one sample in a study of patients and donors after allogeneic stem cell transplantation. TCRdb re-derived calls from the RT-PCR reads in MiXCR, one entry per CDR3 protein. The table includes about 230,000 distinct CDR3 sequences, roughly 14% detected once. Specimen: blood, either unsorted or a sorted T cell fraction (not recorded which). These receptor sequences come from a human donor who was either an allogeneic HSCT recipient or a stem cell or donor lymphocyte infusion donor (not recorded which). It is not recorded whose cells these are; they may come from a transplant donor.

V and J are TRBV20-1 and TRBJ1-4; 7 bases agree with TRBD1. The CDR3 runs to 15 residues. The ends lost 0 bases at V and 4 bases at J; junction bases unmatched: 5. CDR1 DFQATT and CDR2 SNEGSKA come from the germline V gene (reference sequence). The CDR3 DNA reads as TGCAGTGCTAGAGAAGGGGGCAGGAGTAATGAAAAACTGTTTTTT. Amino acids: CSAREGGRSNEKLFF.

Written as DNA, the CDR3 is TGTGCCAGCAGCTTAGGAGGCTCGATATACGAGCAGTACTTC. This translates into CASSLGGSIYEQYF. V usage is TRBV7-2 and J usage is TRBJ2-7; no definite D call. V lost 1 base, J lost 4 bases, and 11 bases lay in between. Germline V gene data show CDR1 as SGHTA and CDR2 as FQGNSA. The CDR3 covers 14 residues.

Ten or more counts support this clonotype. This chain uses TRBV18 with TRBJ2-7, with D possibly matching TRBD1 (6 bases). CDR1 is KGHSH, CDR2 LQKENI, per germline. The CDR3 sequence is 14 residues long. V lost 3 bases and J lost 5, with 14 bases in between. The CDR3 protein is CASSPSGGLDEQYF. The CDR3 DNA reads TGTGCCAGCTCACCCAGTGGGGGCCTCGACGAGCAGTACTTC.

Worth noting for this clonotype: An end of the junction differs from the germline gene, which may be a read error. The chain joins TRBV4-1 to TRBJ2-5; 10 bases align to TRBD2. CDR3 length: 14 residues. Germline V gives CDR1 MGHRA, CDR2 YSYEKL. CDR3 sequence (DNA): TGCGCCACCAGCGAACCCGTAGCGGGGGGGACCCAGTACTTC. Its protein product is CATSEPVAGGTQYF.

The chain combines TRBV12-3 or TRBV12-4 with TRBJ2-7, with a possible D match to TRBD2 (7 bases). There are 12 residues in the CDR3. V dropped 7 bases and J dropped 12 bases, with 19 bases sitting between them. CDR3 in amino acids: CASNIGGGLRYF. The CDR3 DNA reads as TGTGCCAGCAACATAGGCGGGGGCTTGCGGTACTTC.

The V and J genes are TRBV24-1 and TRBJ2-3; D gene unclear. Germline V gene lookup returns CDR1 KGHDR and CDR2 SFDVKD. The V end lost 5 bases, the J end lost 2 bases, and 7 bases lay between the germline ends. The CDR3 contains 13 residues. The CDR3 is CATSGGSTDTQYF. The CDR3 DNA is TGTGCCACCAGTGGCGGCTCCACAGATACGCAGTATTTT.

The table lists this clonotype with many counts. CDR3 DNA: TGTGCCAGCAGTTACCAGGGACGGGATACGCAGTATTTT. It encodes CASSYQGRDTQYF. J is TRBJ2-3 and V is TRBV6-2 or TRBV6-3; D is tentatively TRBD1 or TRBD2 (5 bases each). CDR1 and CDR2 (germline): MNHEY, SVGEGT. The CDR3 is made up of 13 amino acids. The germline V and J ends were trimmed by 2 bases and 6 bases, with 9 bases remaining between them.

This clonotype was seen ten or more times. J is TRBJ1-1 and V is TRBV5-1; D remains ambiguous. V was pared by 0 bases and J by 11 bases, with 8 bases between. This CDR3 is 11 amino acids long. CDR1 is SGHRS and CDR2 is YFSETQ in the germline V gene. The CDR3, as DNA: TGCGCCAGCAGCTTGGGGACGACTGCTTTCTTT. This codes for CASSLGTTAFF.

In its sample, this clonotype was seen a few times. The J gene is TRBJ2-3, the V gene TRBV12-5; D remains ambiguous. The ends were cut back, 7 bases at V and 3 bases at J, with 11 bases in the middle. The CDR3 extends over 13 amino acids. CDR1 is LGHNT and CDR2 is FRNRAP in the germline V gene. The CDR3: CASASIRTDTQYF. The DNA for the CDR3 is TGTGCTAGTGCCTCTATACGGACAGATACGCAGTATTTT.